Listed here are 27 T cell receptor beta chains from one sample, sequenced in a study of shared clonotypes between healthy human individuals (dated by TCRdb to 2020 to 2022). Receptor libraries were prepared by the immunoSEQ multiplex PCR assay. What TCRdb holds here is the immuneACCESS table cut down to in-frame rearrangements. Part of the clones is not present; checked against another copy, under half of the missing clones reflect an unresolved V gene, and the others are unexplained. In all, the sample holds approximately 1.4 million clones, and 98% of those were seen once. The ten largest account for approximately 0.44% of the sample. The sequenced sample consisted of naive CD4+ T cells sorted from blood. What this sample's cell subset or site label stands for: CD45RA+ positively selected. The receptors come from a man aged 25-45 years in good health.

This clone was detected only once. V is TRBV28 and J is TRBJ2-1; the match to TRBD2 covers 9 bases. V was pared by 3 bases and J by 6 bases, with 6 bases of the junction left unmatched. The CDR3 has 15 amino acids. Germline V gene lookup returns CDR1 MDHEN and CDR2 SYDVKM. This chain's CDR3 is CASSLRLAVPNEQFF. As DNA, the CDR3 is TGTGCCAGCAGTTTGCGACTAGCGGTGCCCAATGAGCAGTTCTTC.

This rearrangement joins TRBV6-1 to TRBJ2-5, with 8 bases identical to TRBD1. Germline lookup yields CDR1 MNHNS and CDR2 SASEGT. The V segment lost 5 bases and the J segment 5 bases; nucleotides outside the gene matches: 4. The CDR3 runs to 13 residues. The CDR3 DNA sequence: TGTGCCAGCAGTCGGACAGGGAAGGAGACCCAGTACTTC. Protein: CASSRTGKETQYF.

The CDR3: CASSLAGGTSGRGDTQYF. The CDR3 coding sequence is TGTGCCAGCAGCTTAGCCGGTGGGACTAGCGGGAGAGGAGATACGCAGTATTTT. V is TRBV7-6 and J is TRBJ2-3; TRBD2 agrees at 14 bases. V was clipped by 0 bases and J by 5 bases; unmatched bases: 7. CDR1 and CDR2 from the germline V gene are SGHVS and FNYEAQ. CDR3 length: 18 amino acids.

At least ten counts were recorded for this clone. Other DNA sequences of this sample code for an identical CDR3. J is TRBJ2-3 and V is TRBV5-1; no firm D call. This CDR3 spans 11 amino acids. V was cut by 0 bases and J by 5 bases, with 1 base left in between. Germline loops: CDR1 SGHRS, CDR2 YFSETQ. The CDR3: CASSLEDTQYF. CDR3 coding DNA: TGCGCCAGCAGCTTGGAAGATACGCAGTATTTT.

The rearrangement joins TRBV2 to TRBJ1-2; no clear D. Germline V gene lookup returns CDR1 SNHLY and CDR2 FYNNEI. The V and J ends lost 2 bases and 7 bases respectively, with 8 bases between them. The CDR3 length is 12 residues. CDR3 bases: TGTGCCAGCAGTGAACGGCGGGCTGGCTACACCTTC. This codes for CASSERRAGYTF.

V is TRBV28 and J is TRBJ2-1; D not resolved. V was shortened by 4 bases and J by 3 bases, with 4 bases between the two germline ends. This CDR3 spans 12 amino acids. Germline values: CDR1 MDHEN, CDR2 SYDVKM. The CDR3 DNA is TGTGCCAGCAGTTCCGACTACAATGAGCAGTTCTTC. This sequence encodes CASSSDYNEQFF.

This CDR3 is CAISPAGDTEAFF. Written as DNA, the CDR3 is TGTGCCATCAGTCCGGCAGGGGACACTGAAGCTTTCTTT. The chain has TRBV10-3 and TRBJ1-1; the D gene is possibly TRBD1 (6 bases). The CDR3 is 13 residues long. Germline assignment: CDR1 ENHRY and CDR2 SYGVKD. The germline V and J ends were trimmed by 5 bases and 3 bases, with 10 bases remaining between them.

This rearrangement joins TRBV7-6 to TRBJ2-5; no clear D gene. Per the germline V gene, CDR1 is SGHVS and CDR2 is FNYEAQ. The CDR3 is made up of 12 amino acids. Trimming took off 3 bases at V and 5 bases at J, with 7 bases between the two ends. The CDR3 DNA is TGTGCCAGCAGCTTCTCGGCTGAGACCCAGTACTTC. As protein: CASSFSAETQYF.

The chain joins TRBV5-1 to TRBJ2-1, with TRBD2 as a possible D gene (5 bases). The CDR3 consists of 15 residues. Germline V gives CDR1 SGHRS, CDR2 YFSETQ. Deletions cut 2 bases from V and 9 bases from J, with 18 bases between. CDR3 bases: TGCGCCAGCAGCTTCAAGGGTGAGGGCTTAGGTGAGCAGTTCTTC. As protein: CASSFKGEGLGEQFF.

J is TRBJ2-2 and V is TRBV5-4; D may be TRBD1 (5 bases). The CDR3 totals 15 residues. The V and J ends lost 2 bases and 3 bases respectively, with 11 bases between them. In germline, CDR1 is SGHNT, CDR2 YYREEE (reference sequence). The CDR3: CASSLPDRHTGELFF. The CDR3 coding sequence is TGTGCCAGCAGCTTACCCGACAGACACACCGGGGAGCTGTTTTTT.

This chain connects TRBV18 to TRBJ2-5; no clear D gene. The CDR3 has 13 residues. Trimming stripped 8 bases from V and 2 bases from J, with 12 bases between. Germline V lookup: CDR1 KGHSH, CDR2 LQKENI. In DNA, the CDR3 is TGTGCCAGCGCAAATACAGTACAAGAGACCCAGTACTTC. Encoded protein: CASANTVQETQYF.

Comment on this clone: This CDR3 is also generated by other DNA sequences in the sample. The V call is TRBV2, the J call TRBJ2-1, with 8 positions matching TRBD2. V shed 2 bases, J shed 3 bases, and the junction held 3 bases outside the gene matches. The CDR3 is 15 amino acids. Germline V lookup: CDR1 SNHLY, CDR2 FYNNEI. The CDR3 loop is CASSERTSGYNEQFF. The CDR3 DNA sequence: TGTGCCAGCAGTGAACGTACTAGCGGCTACAATGAGCAGTTCTTC.

This clone was picked up one time. The gene calls are TRBV4-2 and TRBJ1-1; no firm D call. Germline V gene sequence: CDR1 LGHNA, CDR2 YNFKEQ. The CDR3 has 15 residues. V was cut by 4 bases and J by 0 bases, with 12 bases left in between. In nucleotides, the CDR3 is TGTGCCAGCAGCCTCCGGACCGATTTGAACACTGAAGCTTTCTTT. Translating gives CASSLRTDLNTEAFF.

This CDR3 reads CASSLSGSTGELFF. The CDR3 DNA follows: TGTGCCAGCAGCTTGAGCGGGAGCACCGGGGAGCTGTTTTTT. V is TRBV7-6 and J is TRBJ2-2; TRBD2 matches 8 bases. The germline V gene encodes CDR1 SGHVS and CDR2 FNYEAQ. Germline trimming cut 3 bases from V and 4 bases from J; bases unmatched to any gene: 1. There are 14 residues in the CDR3.

The rearrangement joins TRBV10-3 to TRBJ1-2; the D is unclear. V was clipped by 0 bases and J by 6 bases, with 14 bases between them. Germline V gene sequence: CDR1 ENHRY, CDR2 SYGVKD. The CDR3 is 15 residues long. The CDR3 region is CAISESMESSDGYTF. The CDR3 DNA sequence: TGTGCCATCAGTGAGTCGATGGAGTCGTCTGATGGCTACACCTTC.

The chain couples TRBV7-9 to TRBJ1-4; TRBD1 matches at 9 bases. The V gene's germline CDR1 is SEHNR and CDR2 FQNEAQ (reference sequence). Trimming at V came to 5 bases and at J to 7 bases, leaving 8 bases not matched to a gene. CDR3 length equals 15 residues. CDR3 in DNA: TGTGCCAGCAGCCGAACAGGGGGCGCGTTTGAAAAACTGTTTTTT. It codes for CASSRTGGAFEKLFF. Variable domain in full (rest from reference TRBV7-9 and TRBJ1-4): DTGVSQNPRHKITKRGQNVTFRCDPISEHNRLYWYRQTLGQGPEFLTYFQNEAQLEKSRLLSDRFSAERPKGSFSTLEIQRTEQGDSAMYLCASSRTGGAFEKLFFGSGTQLSVL.

This clone was observed a few times. This rearrangement joins TRBV19 to TRBJ1-1; D perhaps matches TRBD1 (5 bases). The V end lost 1 base, the J end lost 4 bases, and 10 bases lay between the germline ends. The CDR3 is 14 amino acids. From germline, CDR1 is LNHDA and CDR2 SQIVND (reference sequence). The chain's CDR3 is CASSIVGGSTEAFF. CDR3 DNA sequence: TGTGCCAGTAGTATAGTCGGGGGTAGCACTGAAGCTTTCTTT.

The V gene is TRBV2, the J gene TRBJ2-3; no firm D call. This CDR3 has 12 amino acids. Germline V CDR1 and CDR2: SNHLY, FYNNEI. V was shortened by 7 bases and J by 2 bases, with 7 bases between the two germline ends. The CDR3 reads CASTRVTDTQYF. CDR3 bases: TGTGCCAGCACAAGGGTCACAGATACGCAGTATTTT. The full variable domain, in which reference TRBV2 and TRBJ2-3 provide the parts outside the CDR3, is EPEVTQTPSHQVTQMGQEVILRCVPISNHLYFYWYRQILGQKVEFLVSFYNNEISEKSEIFDDQFSVERPDGSNFTLKIRSTKLEDSAMYFCASTRVTDTQYFGPGTRLTVL.

In regard to this clone: Distinct nucleotide sequences in the sample also encode this CDR3. The rearrangement links TRBV29-1 to TRBJ2-7, with a tentative D call TRBD1 (6 bases). Trimming pared 3 bases from V and 1 base from J, leaving 7 bases between. This CDR3 has 12 amino acids. CDR1 is SQVTM and CDR2 is ANQGSEA in the germline V gene. In DNA, the CDR3 is TGCAGCGTTGAGACAGGTTCCTACGAGCAGTACTTC. Protein product: CSVETGSYEQYF.

Here the CDR3 reads CASRGETNYGYTF. CDR3 sequence (DNA): TGTGCCAGCAGGGGGGAAACTAACTATGGCTACACCTTC. This chain uses TRBV25-1 with TRBJ1-2; D might be TRBD1 (5 bases). With 6 bases removed from V and 0 bases from J, the gap between germline ends came to 8 bases. This CDR3 has 13 amino acids. CDR1 and CDR2 from the germline V gene are MGHDK and SYGVNS.

This chain links TRBV15 with TRBJ2-7; D is ambiguous. The CDR3 sequence is 17 residues long. CDR1 is LNHNV and CDR2 is YYDKDF in the germline V gene (reference sequence). Trimming took off 3 bases at V and 2 bases at J, with 20 bases between the two ends. The CDR3 DNA reads as TGTGCCACCAGCAGCCCGTTGAAGGGAAAAGTTCCCTACGAGCAGTACTTC. Its translation is CATSSPLKGKVPYEQYF.

V and J are TRBV4-3 and TRBJ2-7, with 10 bases identical to TRBD2. Per germline, CDR1 LGHNA and CDR2 YSLEER. The CDR3 consists of 14 residues. V dropped 4 bases and J dropped 4; count of bases not matched to a gene: 4. CDR3 bases: TGCGCCAGCAGCCCTAGCGGGAGTGCTTACGAGCAGTACTTC. Translated, it gives CASSPSGSAYEQYF.

The rearrangement uses TRBV2 and TRBJ2-2; possibly TRBD2 for D (6 bases). The V end lost 5 bases, the J end lost 2 bases, and 15 bases lay between the germline ends. There are 16 residues in the CDR3. Germline loops: CDR1 SNHLY, CDR2 FYNNEI. CDR3: CASSTYGTRNTGELFF. As DNA, the CDR3 is TGTGCCAGCAGTACCTACGGGACTCGAAACACCGGGGAGCTGTTTTTT.

The CDR3 loop reads CASSLSGGWGSYNEQFF. For the CDR3, the DNA is TGTGCCAGCAGCTTATCTGGCGGGTGGGGCTCCTACAATGAGCAGTTCTTC. The chain combines TRBV7-2 with TRBJ2-1, with a possible D match to TRBD2 (5 bases). The V gene's germline CDR1 is SGHTA and CDR2 FQGNSA. V was cut by 2 bases and J by 0 bases, with 14 bases left in between. This CDR3 comprises 17 residues.

CDR3 region: CASSENGGNTQYF. DNA of the CDR3: TGTGCCAGCAGTGAAAACGGGGGAAATACGCAGTATTTT. The chain combines TRBV6-4 with TRBJ2-3, with D tentatively TRBD2 (6 bases). The CDR3 length is 13 residues. Trimming left V 3 bases short and J 7 bases short, with 11 bases between. Germline CDR1 reads MRHNA; CDR2 reads SNTAGT.

The gene calls are TRBV5-1 and TRBJ1-1; tentatively, D is TRBD1 (6 bases). The V gene's germline CDR1 is SGHRS and CDR2 YFSETQ. The CDR3 is 16 residues long. The ends were cut back, 0 bases at V and 0 bases at J, with 12 bases in the middle. CDR3 nucleotide sequence: TGCGCCAGCAGCTTGGTCAGGGGCCTCATGAACACTGAAGCTTTCTTT. Protein product: CASSLVRGLMNTEAFF.

This rearrangement joins TRBV7-9 to TRBJ1-4; maybe TRBD1 (5 bases). This CDR3 has 12 amino acids. Germline CDR1 is SEHNR and CDR2 is FQNEAQ (reference sequence). With 6 bases removed from V and 7 bases from J, the gap between germline ends came to 9 bases. CDR3 loop: CASSFGAEKLFF. CDR3 DNA sequence: TGTGCCAGCAGTTTCGGGGCTGAAAAACTGTTTTTT.